This TCR beta chain was profiled in a study of blood T cell repertoires in COVID-19. V was trimmed by 7 bases and J by 4 bases, leaving 11 bases between them. Germline lookup yields CDR1 MNHEY and CDR2 SVGAGI. The CDR3 sequence is 13 residues long. Libraries were prepared by immunoSEQ multiplex PCR; TCRdb keeps only in-frame clonotypes and omits some of them. The sample yields more than 150,000 clones, around 85% seen once. The sequence was collected from a woman older than 75 with acute or convalescent COVID-19. The chain couples TRBV6-5 to TRBJ2-1; D perhaps matches TRBD1 (7 bases). What was sequenced was peripheral blood. CDR3 loop: CASTPGGYNEQFF. As DNA, the CDR3 is TGTGCCAGCACCCCAGGGGGGTACAATGAGCAGTTCTTC.